What follows is one TCR beta chain and its context. Its antigen is currently unknown. This entry is derived from a study of cytomegalovirus exposure and HLA in healthy donors. CDR1 is SGHRS and CDR2 is YFSETQ in the germline V gene. V was trimmed by 5 bases and J by 8 bases, leaving 22 bases between them. This CDR3 region has 15 residues. Study-level points and caveats: Researchers catalogued 164 TCR beta chains as cytomegalovirus-associated.

Measured with immunoSEQ multiplex PCR; TCRdb has only the in-frame clones, and not every one. The data show about 130,000 clones, about 80% seen once. The chain combines TRBV5-1 with TRBJ1-2; possible D gene TRBD1, 5 bases. This receptor was obtained from a man aged 30 to 39 in good health and CMV-seropositive. The material sequenced was PBMCs. The DNA for the CDR3 is TGCGCCAGCAGTTACGGGACTTCATCCACCCGGGGCTACACCTTC. This translates into CASSYGTSSTRGYTF. Variable domain in full (rest from reference TRBV5-1 and TRBJ1-2): KAGVTQTPRYLIKTRGQQVTLSCSPISGHRSVSWYQQTPGQGLQFLFEYFSETQRNKGNFPGRFSGRQFSNSRSEMNVSTLELGDSALYLCASSYGTSSTRGYTFGSGTRLTVV.